Presented here are 30 T cell receptor beta chains from one specimen sequenced in a study of blood T cell repertoires in COVID-19. Some clones are missing from TCRdb's copy, which holds only in-frame ones; the method was immunoSEQ multiplex PCR. The table includes around 250,000 clones, around 83% detected once. Sequencing was done on a sample of peripheral blood. The receptor set was obtained from a woman between 18 and 30 years old with acute or convalescent COVID-19.

This clone was observed once. The V and J genes are TRBV5-1 and TRBJ2-7; weak D call: TRBD2 (6 bases). The CDR3 loop spans 17 amino acids. Trimming stripped 1 base from V and 0 bases from J, with 17 bases between. Looked up from germline, CDR1 is SGHRS and CDR2 is YFSETQ. CDR3 loop: CASSLMLSGDLSYEQYF. Here the CDR3 DNA reads TGCGCCAGCAGCTTGATGTTGTCGGGGGACCTCTCCTACGAGCAGTACTTC.

The chain recombines TRBV28 with TRBJ2-5; 8 nucleotides align to TRBD1. The CDR3 is 19 residues long. Germline V gene sequence: CDR1 MDHEN, CDR2 SYDVKM. The junction had 14 bases not matched to a gene; V was cut back by 2 bases and J by 0 bases. The CDR3 loop reads CASSLRFWGPGGNQETQYF. The CDR3 nucleotides are TGTGCCAGCAGTTTAAGGTTCTGGGGGCCAGGGGGCAACCAAGAGACCCAGTACTTC.

This clone was counted only a few times. The chain links TRBV23-1 to TRBJ1-6; no definite D call. TRBV23-1 falls under the ORF class, with uncertain function. Trimming removed 0 bases from V and 9 bases from J, with 15 bases in between. This CDR3 contains 16 residues. CDR3 protein: CASSQSALGERSPLHF. In DNA form, the CDR3 reads TGCGCCAGCAGTCAATCCGCCCTCGGGGAGCGTTCACCCCTCCACTTT.

The J gene is TRBJ1-5, the V gene TRBV10-1, with 7 positions matching TRBD1. Trimming removed 5 bases from V and 5 bases from J; junction bases left unmatched: 9. Germline assignment: CDR1 WNHNN and CDR2 SYGVQD (reference sequence). The CDR3 has 15 amino acids. The CDR3 spells CASSLRGRMDQPQHF. The CDR3 bases are TGCGCCAGCAGTTTGAGGGGGCGAATGGATCAGCCCCAGCATTTT.

The chain uses TRBV6-2 or TRBV6-3 and TRBJ2-7, with TRBD1 matching 7 bases. V shed 4 bases and J 3 bases; nucleotides not matched to a gene: 6. The CDR3 totals 14 residues. Germline CDR1 reads MNHEY; CDR2 reads SVGEGT. In DNA form, the CDR3 reads TGTGCCAGCAGTTTGCTCCAGGGGGACTACGAGCAGTACTTC. This sequence encodes CASSLLQGDYEQYF.

Note on this clone: Other DNA variants within this sample encode the same CDR3. The genes are TRBV5-1 and TRBJ2-7; D gene ambiguous. CDR3 length: 12 residues. The V end lost 0 bases, the J end lost 4 bases, and 5 bases lay between the germline ends. The germline gives CDR1 SGHRS, CDR2 YFSETQ. The CDR3 is CASSLDIYEQYF. In nucleotides, the CDR3 is TGCGCCAGCAGCTTGGATATATACGAGCAGTACTTC.

This clone was counted between two and nine times. The chain couples TRBV4-1 to TRBJ2-7; perhaps TRBD1 as D (5 bases). The CDR3 spans 14 residues. Germline assignment: CDR1 MGHRA and CDR2 YSYEKL. V lost 0 bases, J lost 3 bases, and 9 bases lay in between. The CDR3 DNA sequence: TGCGCCAGCAGCCAAGACACAGGAGTCTACGAGCAGTACTTC. It translates to CASSQDTGVYEQYF.

V is TRBV6-2 or TRBV6-3 and J is TRBJ1-2; TRBD1 is a possible D gene (5 bases). The germline V and J ends were trimmed by 5 bases and 0 bases, with 13 bases remaining between them. From germline, CDR1 is MNHEY and CDR2 SVGEGT. The CDR3 has 15 residues. The CDR3 protein is CASSPTGKANYGYTF. The CDR3 DNA sequence: TGTGCCAGCAGTCCAACAGGAAAAGCTAACTATGGCTACACCTTC.

This clone was seen just once. The chain recombines TRBV5-6 with TRBJ2-5; D is perhaps TRBD2 (6 bases). Germline assignment: CDR1 SGHDT and CDR2 YYEEEE. The CDR3 consists of 15 residues. Trimming removed 4 bases from V and 5 bases from J, with 18 bases in between. The CDR3 region has the DNA TGTGCCAGCAGCCGCTCGGGCCTAGCGAGGGAGACCCAGTACTTC. Its translation is CASSRSGLARETQYF.

The CDR3: CASSYVGRGRDSPLHF. The DNA for the CDR3 is TGTGCCAGCAGTTACGTAGGCAGGGGAAGAGATTCACCCCTCCACTTT. This chain uses TRBV6-2 or TRBV6-3 with TRBJ1-6; D possibly corresponds to TRBD1 (6 bases). Trimming pared 2 bases from V and 8 bases from J, leaving 16 bases between. Germline loops: CDR1 MNHEY, CDR2 SVGEGT. There are 16 residues in the CDR3.

This rearrangement joins TRBV7-2 to TRBJ1-2; possibly TRBD1 for D (5 bases). CDR1 is SGHTA, CDR2 FQGNSA, per germline. With 3 bases removed from V and 5 bases from J, the gap between germline ends came to 10 bases. The CDR3 is made up of 13 amino acids. DNA for the CDR3: TGTGCCAGCAGCTTCGGGGGAAGGTATGGCTACACCTTC. This codes for CASSFGGRYGYTF.

The V and J genes are TRBV3-1 (or the pseudogene TRBV3-2) and TRBJ1-2, with 10 bases identical to TRBD1. The CDR3 is 17 amino acids. The V gene's germline CDR1 is LGHDT and CDR2 YNNKEL (reference sequence). V shed 6 bases and J 1 base; nucleotides not matched to a gene: 11. The CDR3 is CASRSGTGVWSNYGYTF. As DNA, the CDR3 is TGTGCCAGCAGATCCGGGACAGGGGTGTGGAGTAACTATGGCTACACCTTC.

The rearrangement links TRBV4-3 to TRBJ2-7, with TRBD1 identical over 7 bases. The CDR3 is made up of 15 amino acids. The junction had 5 bases not matched to a gene; V was cut back by 0 bases and J by 3 bases. Germline values: CDR1 LGHNA, CDR2 YSLEER. In nucleotides, the CDR3 is TGCGCCAGCAGCCAAGAGGGACAGACGTACTACGAGCAGTACTTC. Encoded protein: CASSQEGQTYYEQYF.

As concerns this clone: The same CDR3 arises from other DNA sequences in this sample as well. This chain links TRBV25-1 with TRBJ2-3; D may be TRBD2 (6 bases). In germline, CDR1 is MGHDK, CDR2 SYGVNS. The CDR3 extends over 13 amino acids. Trimming removed 3 bases at V and 4 bases at J, with 8 bases between. The CDR3 spells CASSESGADTQYF. CDR3 nucleotides: TGTGCCAGCAGTGAGTCGGGGGCAGATACGCAGTATTTT. Using reference TRBV25-1 and TRBJ2-3 for the parts outside the CDR3, the full variable domain is EADIYQTPRYLVIGTGKKITLECSQTMGHDKMYWYQQDPGMELHLIHYSYGVNSTEKGDLSSESTVSRIRTEHFPLTLESARPSHTSQYLCASSESGADTQYFGPGTRLTVL.

As DNA, the CDR3 is TGTGCCAGCAGGCTGGTGGGGGGAGGCTACACCTTC. It specifies CASRLVGGGYTF. The chain couples TRBV28 to TRBJ1-2; TRBD1 might be the D (5 bases). Trimming removed 6 bases at V and 8 bases at J, with 13 bases between. This CDR3 spans 12 amino acids. CDR1 MDHEN and CDR2 SYDVKM come from the germline V gene.

This chain joins TRBV13 and TRBJ2-7; D unresolved. Per the germline V gene, CDR1 is PRHDT and CDR2 is FYEKMQ (reference sequence). V lost 4 bases, J lost 1 base, and 5 bases lay in between. The CDR3 extends over 12 amino acids. This CDR3 is CASSSNSYEQYF. The CDR3 region has the DNA TGTGCCAGCAGCTCAAATTCCTACGAGCAGTACTTC. Full variable domain (outside the CDR3, taken from reference TRBV13 and TRBJ2-7): AAGVIQSPRHLIKEKRETATLKCYPIPRHDTVYWYQQGPGQDPQFLISFYEKMQSDKGSIPDRFSAQQFSDYHSELNMSSLELGDSALYFCASSSNSYEQYFGPGTRLTVT.

This clone has a handful of counts. The chain carries TRBV18 and TRBJ1-5; 7 nucleotides match TRBD1. Per germline, CDR1 KGHSH and CDR2 LQKENI. With V trimmed by 2 bases and J by 5 bases, 6 bases remained unmatched. The CDR3 totals 15 residues. DNA of the CDR3: TGTGCCAGCTCACCATCCTCTACAGGGGATCAGCCCCAGCATTTT. Protein sequence: CASSPSSTGDQPQHF.

There are a few counts of this clone. The chain joins TRBV27 to TRBJ1-2; 7 nucleotides line up with TRBD1. V lost 0 bases, J lost 8 bases, and 3 bases stayed unmatched. The CDR3 has 13 residues. Per the germline V gene, CDR1 is MNHEY and CDR2 is SMNVEV (reference sequence). CDR3 amino acids: CASSLSGQLGYTF. CDR3 in DNA: TGTGCCAGCAGTTTATCGGGACAGTTAGGCTACACCTTC.

Concerning this clone itself: Different DNA sequences within this sample yield the same CDR3. The chain links TRBV30 to TRBJ2-7; tentatively, D is TRBD2 (6 bases). This CDR3 is 13 amino acids long. V was trimmed by 1 base and J by 4 bases, leaving 11 bases between them. Germline V gene sequence: CDR1 GTSNPN, CDR2 SVGIG (reference sequence). In DNA, the CDR3 is TGTGCCTGGAGTGGGGACTCCTCATACGAGCAGTACTTC. It yields the protein CAWSGDSSYEQYF.

The genes are TRBV12-5 and TRBJ2-5; 7 bases are a match to TRBD1. Germline CDR1 reads LGHNT; CDR2 reads FRNRAP. J gave up 3 bases and V 7 bases, and 11 bases lay outside the gene matches. The CDR3 has 15 amino acids. As DNA, the CDR3 is TGTGCTAGTGCTCCGACAGGGCTTTTAAAAGAGACCCAGTACTTC. It specifies CASAPTGLLKETQYF.

The chain combines TRBV11-2 with TRBJ2-3; 9 bases fit TRBD2. The CDR3 runs 13 residues. Germline trimming cut 3 bases from V and 6 bases from J; bases unmatched to any gene: 1. CDR1 is SGHAT and CDR2 is FQNNGV in the germline V gene. The CDR3 bases are TGTGCCAGCAGCTTGGGACTAGCCGATACGCAGTATTTT. Translated, it gives CASSLGLADTQYF.

This clone was counted ten times or more. The chain joins TRBV30 to TRBJ2-7, with 8 bases that match TRBD1. The V segment lost 3 bases and the J segment 1 base; nucleotides outside the gene matches: 5. The CDR3 runs 14 residues. Germline V gives CDR1 GTSNPN, CDR2 SVGIG (reference sequence). CDR3 in DNA: TGTGCCTGGAGGGACACAGGGGGGTCCTACGAGCAGTACTTC. Translated: CAWRDTGGSYEQYF. The full variable domain, rest sourced from reference TRBV30 and TRBJ2-7, is SQTIHQWPATLVQPVGSPLSLECTVEGTSNPNLYWYRQAAGRGLQLLFYSVGIGQISSEVPQNLSASRPQDRQFILSSKKLLLSDSGFYLCAWRDTGGSYEQYFGPGTRLTVT.

The chain has TRBV6-5 and TRBJ1-1, with TRBD1 as a possible D gene (6 bases). CDR1 MNHEY and CDR2 SVGAGI come from the germline V gene. The CDR3 spans 14 residues. Trimming cost V 6 bases and J 4 bases, with 15 bases left between them. The CDR3 here is CASRRPGVSTEAFF. CDR3 in DNA: TGTGCCAGCAGACGCCCAGGGGTATCCACTGAAGCTTTCTTT.

The V and J genes are TRBV5-1 and TRBJ1-5, with no clear D. The CDR3 length is 15 residues. Trimming removed 1 base from V and 2 bases from J, with 10 bases in between. CDR1 and CDR2 (germline): SGHRS, YFSETQ. The CDR3 DNA sequence: TGCGCCAGCAGCTTGTGGGGAGACGGCAATCAGCCCCAGCATTTT. This sequence encodes CASSLWGDGNQPQHF. The whole variable domain, remainder taken from reference TRBV5-1 and TRBJ1-5, is KAGVTQTPRYLIKTRGQQVTLSCSPISGHRSVSWYQQTPGQGLQFLFEYFSETQRNKGNFPGRFSGRQFSNSRSEMNVSTLELGDSALYLCASSLWGDGNQPQHFGDGTRLSIL.

A single count supports this clone. The chain couples TRBV19 to TRBJ2-7; a weak D match, TRBD1 (5 bases). The CDR3 totals 17 residues. Germline V gives CDR1 LNHDA, CDR2 SQIVND (reference sequence). Trimming took off 0 bases at V and 3 bases at J, with 18 bases between the two ends. CDR3 sequence: CASSIDRSPDRNYEQYF. The CDR3 DNA sequence: TGTGCCAGTAGTATAGATCGGTCACCTGACAGAAACTACGAGCAGTACTTC. Full variable domain (missing parts from reference TRBV19 and TRBJ2-7): DGGITQSPKYLFRKEGQNVTLSCEQNLNHDAMYWYRQDPGQGLRLIYYSQIVNDFQKGDIAEGYSVSREKKESFPLTVTSAQKNPTAFYLCASSIDRSPDRNYEQYFGPGTRLTVT.

The chain employs TRBV3-1 (or the pseudogene TRBV3-2) and TRBJ1-6, with TRBD1 matching 10 bases. CDR3 size: 15 residues. Germline-derived CDR1 and CDR2 are LGHDT and YNNKEL (reference sequence). Germline trimming cut 3 bases from V and 6 bases from J; bases unmatched to any gene: 2. CDR3 nucleotide sequence: TGTGCCAGCAGCCAGCGGGACAGGGGTAATTCACCCCTCCACTTT. This encodes CASSQRDRGNSPLHF.

The chain links TRBV19 to TRBJ2-3, with no clear D. V was shortened by 4 bases and J by 1 base, with 12 bases between the two germline ends. The CDR3 covers 15 residues. The germline gives CDR1 LNHDA, CDR2 SQIVND (reference sequence). The CDR3 is CASSNHSLGTDTQYF. The CDR3 region has the DNA TGTGCCAGTAGTAACCACAGCCTTGGCACAGATACGCAGTATTTT.

The chain carries TRBV5-1 and TRBJ1-6; 7 bases map to TRBD1. The trim removed 0 bases at V and 7 bases at J, leaving 4 bases unmatched. The germline gives CDR1 SGHRS, CDR2 YFSETQ. The CDR3 extends over 15 amino acids. CDR3 in DNA: TGCGCCAGCAGCTTGGAAGGGGGCGGAAATTCACCCCTCCACTTT. Protein product: CASSLEGGGNSPLHF.

The chain employs TRBV2 and TRBJ1-2; 12 nucleotides match TRBD1. The trim removed 4 bases at V and 3 bases at J, leaving 15 bases unmatched. This CDR3 has 19 residues. Germline CDR1 reads SNHLY; CDR2 reads FYNNEI. CDR3 sequence (DNA): TGTGCCAGCAGTGTAAACGGGGGACAGGGGGCGGTCGGGGACTATGGCTACACCTTC. Translating it yields CASSVNGGQGAVGDYGYTF.

This rearrangement joins TRBV7-9 to TRBJ2-7; 7 bases are shared with TRBD2. Germline V lookup: CDR1 SEHNR, CDR2 FQNEAQ (reference sequence). V lost 6 bases and J lost 1; bases outside the gene matches: 3. The CDR3 has 13 residues. In nucleotides, the CDR3 is TGTGCCAGCAGGGAGGGAGGGTCCTACGAGCAGTACTTC. Translated, it gives CASREGGSYEQYF.